This paragraph covers one TCR beta chain sequence. This clonotype was seen at least ten times. Its antigen is unknown. No base qualities exist here, and no much larger clone lies one base off it. There are 12 amino acids in the CDR3, from cysteine to phenylalanine inclusive. Only the CDR3 DNA stays, 36 bases, in frame from base 1. The germline V gene (reference sequence) yields SEHNR for CDR1 and FQNEAQ for CDR2. The V end loses 3 bases and the J end loses 10 bases, and a stretch of 12 bases separates them. These data originate in a study of molecular identifiers for immune sequencing clone quantification (dated by TCRdb to between 2018 and 2020). A note on the overall study: In a replicate experiment, RNA from around 20,000 or 100,000 naive CD8 T cells was split into five aliquots, four of which were sequenced. This methods study benchmarked molecular-identifier clustering-based TCR repertoire sequencing (MIDCIRS) and TCR RNA copy counting, using CD8 T cells to do so. Overall study results and their limits: Clones above 20 RNA copies held over 97% of molecules in CMV-specific effector cells but under 1% in naive cells. A single cell's worth of spiked-in Jurkat TCR RNA was reported detectable even among 750,000 to 1,000,000 naive CD8 T cells. When barcode sub-clustering was not used, chimeric consensus sequences inflated TCR diversity, with chimeras reaching as high as 47%. Highly expanded clone sizes could be underestimated if identical TCR molecules share a barcode. Modeling estimated around 3.2 recovered TCR RNA copies per cell, compared with roughly 10 by digital PCR, which implies 25% to 30% capture efficiency. Naive libraries contained spiked-in Jurkat TCR RNA (approximately ten copies' worth), which is not part of the donor repertoire.

The library was produced with PCR. Sequencing was performed on a NextSeq 500. Bulk TCR libraries were prepared as previously described, using TCR primers listed in Table S5. The Qiagen AllPrep DNA/RNA kit was used to purify total RNA. Before analysis, reads from multiple sequencing runs of one library were combined. Processing in the source paper ran as follows. Only reads with exact TCR constant sequence were kept, trimmed to 150 nt, and grouped by their 12-nt molecular barcodes. Reads within each barcode group were sub-clustered using a 15% Levenshtein threshold, and quality-weighted consensus sequences were constructed for each RNA molecule. Non-functional sequences were filtered out, along with any lower-count sequence sitting one edit away from another sequence. Based on fitting two negative binomial distributions, any barcode sub-cluster with under 20% of the maximum read count was discarded. Through fastp at Q25 and MiXCR, TCRdb rebuilt clones from the public reads, retaining in-frame beta chains. Each CDR3 protein appears once, grouped with its most common genes and DNA. The V and J calls and clone size come from TCRdb's table, not from the authors' own analysis. The sample profile shows about 630,000 distinct CDR3 sequences; around 25% of them were found once. In total, the top ten clones hold 0.7% to 0.95% of the sample.

Libraries of naive CD8 T cells were built from anywhere between about 18,000 and 1,000,000 sorted cells, with 10%, 30% or 50% of the purified RNA used. Naive CD8 T cells, defined as CD8+CD4-CCR7+CD45RA+, were FACS-sorted into RLT Plus buffer on a BD FACSAria II. To test detection sensitivity, Jurkat RNA equal to approximately 10 TCR copies was added to samples of about 20,000-1,000,000 naive CD8 T cells. Enrichment of CD8 T cells was performed with RosetteSep CD8+ T Cell Enrichment Cocktail and Ficoll-Paque, after which ACK red cell lysis was carried out. The sequence derives from a human donor in good health. Some libraries in this study had Jurkat cell RNA spiked in. The rearrangement joined TRBV7-9 to TRBJ1-1, with the D gene not confidently named. Specimen: naive CD8+ T cells from blood, with Jurkat cell RNA spiked in. The cell subset or site label for this specimen denotes: FACS-sorted CD8+CD4-CCR7+CD45RA+ naive T cells. The CDR3 here reads CASSFSPLAAFF. The nucleotide sequence reads TGTGCCAGCAGCTTTAGTCCCCTAGCAGCTTTCTTT. With the portions outside the CDR3 filled from the reference TRBV7-9 and TRBJ1-1 genes, the complete variable region becomes DTGVSQNPRHKITKRGQNVTFRCDPISEHNRLYWYRQTLGQGPEFLTYFQNEAQLEKSRLLSDRFSAERPKGSFSTLEIQRTEQGDSAMYLCASSFSPLAAFFGQGTRLTVV.